The next 25 T cell receptor beta chains were all read from a single sample in a study of blood T cell repertoires in COVID-19. Libraries were prepared by immunoSEQ multiplex PCR; TCRdb keeps only in-frame clonotypes and omits some of them. This sample carries under 150,000 clones, approximately 85% of them seen once, and the ten largest clones take around 4.5%. Sequencing used peripheral blood. The receptors were sampled from a human donor in a cohort sampled during active COVID-19.

This rearrangement joins TRBV11-2 to TRBJ2-2; 7 nucleotides match TRBD2. CDR3 length: 15 amino acids. The junction had 10 bases not matched to a gene; V was cut back by 5 bases and J by 7 bases. Germline values: CDR1 SGHAT, CDR2 FQNNGV. The CDR3 loop reads CASSPLGGKDGELFF. Written as DNA, the CDR3 is TGTGCCAGCAGCCCCCTGGGAGGGAAGGACGGGGAGCTGTTTTTT.

This sequence joins TRBV10-2 and TRBJ1-5; D gene unclear. V lost 7 bases and J 0 bases, leaving 7 bases between the germline ends. Germline loops: CDR1 WSHSY, CDR2 SAAADI. The CDR3 is made up of 13 amino acids. CDR3 sequence reads: CASTDYSNQPQHF. The CDR3 DNA is TGCGCCAGCACAGATTATAGCAATCAGCCCCAGCATTTT.

The V gene is TRBV30, the J gene TRBJ1-2; D is perhaps TRBD1 (6 bases). Germline lookup yields CDR1 GTSNPN and CDR2 SVGIG (reference sequence). The length of the CDR3 is 13 residues. Between the trimmed V and J ends, which lost 3 bases and 3 bases, there was a span of 11 bases. CDR3 bases: TGTGCCTGGAGCTCGGACAGAGACTATGGCTACACCTTC. Protein sequence: CAWSSDRDYGYTF.

The chain recombines TRBV6-6 with TRBJ2-5; possibly TRBD1 for D (5 bases). This CDR3 comprises 13 residues. The V and J ends lost 6 bases and 2 bases respectively, with 10 bases between them. Germline V gene data show CDR1 as MNHNY and CDR2 as SVGAGI (reference sequence). CDR3 sequence: CASSQTVQETQYF. The CDR3 DNA follows: TGTGCCAGCAGCCAGACAGTTCAAGAGACCCAGTACTTC.

The genes are TRBV4-3 and TRBJ2-3; D might be TRBD1 (5 bases). CDR3 length: 15 residues. Germline-derived CDR1 and CDR2 are LGHNA and YSLEER. Trimming shortened V by 2 bases and J by 6 bases, and 15 bases separated the two germline ends. The CDR3 is CASSQSQGHLDTQYF. The DNA of the CDR3 is TGCGCCAGCAGCCAATCCCAGGGCCACCTGGATACGCAGTATTTT.

This chain connects TRBV6-1 to TRBJ2-1, with 10 bases lining up with TRBD2. Germline assignment: CDR1 MNHNS and CDR2 SASEGT. The V and J ends lost 3 bases and 0 bases, in that order; junction bases with no gene match: 11. This CDR3 is 19 amino acids long. This chain's CDR3 is CASSEPTSGDACSYNEQFF. The CDR3 DNA follows: TGTGCCAGCAGTGAGCCTACTAGCGGGGACGCCTGCTCCTACAATGAGCAGTTCTTC.

The J gene is TRBJ2-3, the V gene TRBV10-3, with TRBD1 identical over 8 bases. Germline CDR1 reads ENHRY; CDR2 reads SYGVKD. Unmatched junction bases numbered 9, after V lost 4 bases and J lost 0 bases. The CDR3 is 17 amino acids. Here the CDR3 reads CAISARDRLSSTDTQYF. CDR3 nucleotide sequence: TGTGCCATCAGTGCCCGGGACAGGTTATCTAGCACAGATACGCAGTATTTT.

This chain uses TRBV18 with TRBJ1-1; no clear D gene. The germline gives CDR1 KGHSH, CDR2 LQKENI. The CDR3 spans 12 residues. Trimming took off 2 bases at V and 4 bases at J, with 5 bases between the two ends. CDR3 protein: CASSPGSTEAFF. CDR3 nucleotide sequence: TGTGCCAGCTCACCAGGGAGCACTGAAGCTTTCTTT.

On this clone: Other nucleotide sequences from this sample produce the same CDR3. The genes are TRBV7-9 and TRBJ2-3; the D gene is possibly TRBD1 (6 bases). The V gene's germline CDR1 is SEHNR and CDR2 FQNEAQ (reference sequence). Trimming took 5 bases from V and 3 from J, leaving 9 bases between them. The CDR3 runs to 13 residues. The CDR3 sequence is CASSRTGTDTQYF. CDR3 bases: TGTGCCAGCAGCCGAACAGGGACAGATACGCAGTATTTT.

The chain uses TRBV20-1 and TRBJ2-5, with D possibly being TRBD1 (5 bases). Germline V gene lookup returns CDR1 DFQATT and CDR2 SNEGSKA (reference sequence). V shed 2 bases and J shed 4 bases, with 5 bases lying between them. CDR3 size: 11 residues. The DNA of the CDR3 is TGCAGTGCTAGAACAGGAGAGACCCAGTACTTC. Translating gives CSARTGETQYF.

This sequence joins TRBV15 and TRBJ2-3; 9 nucleotides match TRBD1. Trimming took 5 bases from V and 11 from J; bases not matched to a gene: 14. The CDR3 is 15 amino acids. Germline CDR1 and CDR2: LNHNV and YYDKDF (reference sequence). Here the CDR3 reads CATSLRDREITLQYF. DNA of the CDR3: TGTGCCACCAGCTTGAGGGACAGGGAGATTACTTTGCAGTATTTT.

The chain has TRBV10-3 and TRBJ1-5, with 7 bases lining up with TRBD1. Unmatched junction bases numbered 8, after V lost 5 bases and J lost 4 bases. Looked up from germline, CDR1 is ENHRY and CDR2 is SYGVKD. The CDR3 sequence is 15 residues long. CDR3 in amino acids: CAISPTGVRNQPQHF. In nucleotides, the CDR3 is TGTGCCATCAGTCCTACAGGGGTTAGGAATCAGCCCCAGCATTTT.

The V gene is TRBV14, the J gene TRBJ2-3, with TRBD1 identical over 7 bases. V dropped 3 bases and J dropped 3; count of bases not matched to a gene: 6. The CDR3 extends over 15 amino acids. Per the germline V gene, CDR1 is SGHDN and CDR2 is FVKESK. The DNA for the CDR3 is TGTGCCAGCAGCCAGAGACAGGGTTCGACAGATACGCAGTATTTT. Amino acid sequence: CASSQRQGSTDTQYF.

The chain has TRBV7-9 and TRBJ1-2; a possible D gene is TRBD1 (6 bases). CDR1 and CDR2 (germline): SEHNR, FQNEAQ (reference sequence). V was cut by 5 bases and J by 8 bases, with 21 bases left in between. There are 15 residues in the CDR3. CDR3 in DNA: TGTGCCAGCAGCCCCGGGACACAGGGAGATACGGGCTACACCTTC. It is translated as CASSPGTQGDTGYTF.

This chain links TRBV6-5 with TRBJ1-2, with D possibly TRBD1 on 6 matching bases. Germline V gene data show CDR1 as MNHEY and CDR2 as SVGAGI. Deletions cut 5 bases from V and 2 bases from J, with 9 bases between. The CDR3 covers 13 residues. CDR3 region: CASSTDRNYGYTF. Written as DNA, the CDR3 is TGTGCCAGCAGTACCGACAGGAACTATGGCTACACCTTC.

The gene calls are TRBV5-1 and TRBJ1-4, with D maybe TRBD1 (5 bases). Per the germline V gene, CDR1 is SGHRS and CDR2 is YFSETQ. V lost 0 bases and J 7 bases, leaving 16 bases between the germline ends. The CDR3 runs to 16 residues. The CDR3 DNA is TGCGCCAGCAGCTTGGCCTTGGGAATAGGGGCTGAAAAACTGTTTTTT. Translating it yields CASSLALGIGAEKLFF.

The J gene is TRBJ1-2, the V gene TRBV21-1; the D call in the table, TRBD1, was not verified against the DNA. TRBV21-1 is marked as a pseudogene. The CDR3 spans 17 residues. The CDR3 sequence: CASSKGLSDTANYGYTF. CDR3 nucleotides: TGTGCCAGCAGCAAAGGCCTGAGTGATACAGCTAACTATGGCTACACCTTC.

This clone was recorded a few times. CDR3 in DNA: TGTGCCAGCAGTGATGTGGCAGGCCCTTCACCCCTCCACTTT. This translates into CASSDVAGPSPLHF. The chain joins TRBV2 to TRBJ1-6, with D uncertain. CDR1 is SNHLY and CDR2 is FYNNEI in the germline V gene. With 3 bases removed from V and 9 bases from J, the gap between germline ends came to 12 bases. CDR3 length equals 14 residues.

The chain joins TRBV27 to TRBJ2-1; D gene unclear. The CDR3 runs 12 residues. With 7 bases removed from V and 7 bases from J, the gap between germline ends came to 11 bases. Germline-derived CDR1 and CDR2 are MNHEY and SMNVEV (reference sequence). CDR3 in DNA: TGTGCCAGCAATTCAGTCGGGAATGAGCAGTTCTTC. Its translation is CASNSVGNEQFF.

CDR3 amino acids: CASSQARAAGYTF. In nucleotides, the CDR3 is TGTGCCAGCAGCCAAGCCAGGGCGGCTGGCTACACCTTC. The chain employs TRBV3-1 (or the pseudogene TRBV3-2) and TRBJ1-2; TRBD1 is a possible D gene (5 bases). The V end lost 1 base, the J end lost 7 bases, and 10 bases lay between the germline ends. The germline V gene has CDR1 LGHDT and CDR2 YNNKEL (reference sequence). The CDR3 contains 13 residues.

This chain uses TRBV5-1 with TRBJ1-4, with D perhaps matching TRBD1 (6 bases). The CDR3 spans 17 residues. Germline V gene lookup returns CDR1 SGHRS and CDR2 YFSETQ. Trimming pared 0 bases from V and 4 bases from J, leaving 16 bases between. The CDR3: CASSLVHRGAINEKLFF. CDR3 coding DNA: TGCGCCAGCAGCTTGGTCCATCGGGGGGCAATTAATGAAAAACTGTTTTTT.

The chain couples TRBV15 to TRBJ2-1, with a tentative D call TRBD2 (6 bases). Germline lookup yields CDR1 LNHNV and CDR2 YYDKDF (reference sequence). Trimming cost V 5 bases and J 6 bases, with 17 bases left between them. The CDR3 has 15 residues. The CDR3 here is CATSPAGRRGNEQFF. The CDR3, as DNA: TGTGCCACCAGCCCCGCGGGGAGACGTGGCAATGAGCAGTTCTTC.

The rearrangement links TRBV3-1 (or the pseudogene TRBV3-2) to TRBJ2-2; 9 bases line up with TRBD1. V gave up 4 bases and J gave up 6 bases; unmatched junction bases: 15. Germline lookup yields CDR1 LGHDT and CDR2 YNNKEL (reference sequence). The length of the CDR3 is 18 residues. CDR3 residues: CASSLYIDRGAPAGELFF. The CDR3 DNA reads TGTGCCAGCAGCCTCTATATAGACAGGGGGGCACCAGCCGGGGAGCTGTTTTTT.

This rearrangement joins TRBV18 to TRBJ1-1, with TRBD1 identical over 7 bases. CDR1 is KGHSH and CDR2 is LQKENI in the germline V gene. The CDR3 covers 12 residues. J was trimmed by 3 bases and V by 8 bases; bases with no gene match: 3. The CDR3 region is CASADRDTEAFF. CDR3 in DNA: TGTGCCAGCGCCGACAGGGACACTGAAGCTTTCTTT. The full variable domain, rest sourced from reference TRBV18 and TRBJ1-1, is NAGVMQNPRHLVRRRGQEARLRCSPMKGHSHVYWYRQLPEEGLKFMVYLQKENIIDESGMPKERFSAEFPKEGPSILRIQQVVRGDSAAYFCASADRDTEAFFGQGTRLTVV.

The genes are TRBV11-3 and TRBJ1-6, with D perhaps TRBD1 (5 bases). The CDR3 sequence is 15 residues long. Germline assignment: CDR1 SGHNT and CDR2 YENEEA. Trimming removed 5 bases from V and 6 bases from J, with 14 bases in between. The CDR3 DNA reads TGTGCCAGCAGCGGAGCGGGGGGTACTAATTCACCCCTCCACTTT. Translation: CASSGAGGTNSPLHF.